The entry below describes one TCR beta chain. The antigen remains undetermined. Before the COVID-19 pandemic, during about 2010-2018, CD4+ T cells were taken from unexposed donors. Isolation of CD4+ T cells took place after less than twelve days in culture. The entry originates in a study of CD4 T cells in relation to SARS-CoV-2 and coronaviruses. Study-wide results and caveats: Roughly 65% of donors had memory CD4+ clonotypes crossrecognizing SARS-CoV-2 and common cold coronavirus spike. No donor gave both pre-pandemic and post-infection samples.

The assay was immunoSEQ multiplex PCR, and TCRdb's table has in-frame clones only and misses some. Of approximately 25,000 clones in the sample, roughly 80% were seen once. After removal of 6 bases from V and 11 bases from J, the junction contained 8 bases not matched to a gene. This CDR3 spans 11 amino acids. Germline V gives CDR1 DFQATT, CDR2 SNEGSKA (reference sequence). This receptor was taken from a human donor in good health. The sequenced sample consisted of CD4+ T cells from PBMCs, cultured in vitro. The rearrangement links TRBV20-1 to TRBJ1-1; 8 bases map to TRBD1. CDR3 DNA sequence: TGCAGTGCCCAGGGGGCAGAGGGGGCTTTCTTT. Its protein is CSAQGAEGAFF.